A single sample is the source of the 7 T cell receptor beta chains below, sequenced in a study of blood T cell repertoires in COVID-19. Some clones are missing from TCRdb's copy, which holds only in-frame ones; the method was immunoSEQ multiplex PCR. This table has 150,000 to 200,000 clones, approximately 83% appearing once. The sequenced sample consisted of peripheral blood. The receptors shown here come from a human donor with acute or convalescent COVID-19. The donor label of this sample is uncertain.

This clone appeared a single time. The rearrangement links TRBV6-6 to TRBJ1-3; unclear D gene. V lost 2 bases and J lost 0, with 11 bases in between. CDR1 MNHNY and CDR2 SVGAGI come from the germline V gene (reference sequence). The CDR3 length is 16 residues. The CDR3 protein is CASSYGRAASGNTIYF. In DNA form, the CDR3 reads TGTGCCAGCAGTTACGGGAGGGCCGCCTCTGGAAACACCATATATTTT.

The genes are TRBV3-1 (or the pseudogene TRBV3-2) and TRBJ2-7; 9 nucleotides align to TRBD2. The trim removed 4 bases at V and 9 bases at J, leaving 13 bases unmatched. Germline V gene data show CDR1 as LGHDT and CDR2 as YNNKEL (reference sequence). This CDR3 has 15 amino acids. This CDR3 is CASSPFGASGARQYF. The CDR3 nucleotides read TGTGCCAGCAGCCCTTTCGGGGCTAGCGGGGCCCGGCAGTACTTC.

The V call is TRBV6-5, the J call TRBJ1-2; D is possibly TRBD1 (5 bases). This CDR3 is 15 amino acids long. Trimming shortened V by 0 bases and J by 4 bases, and 12 bases separated the two germline ends. The V gene's germline CDR1 is MNHEY and CDR2 SVGAGI. The CDR3 sequence is CASSYSRQKIYGYTF. The CDR3 coding sequence is TGTGCCAGCAGTTACTCCCGACAGAAAATCTATGGCTACACCTTC.

The gene calls are TRBV3-1 (or the pseudogene TRBV3-2) and TRBJ2-3; unclear D gene. V lost 0 bases and J 5 bases, leaving 18 bases between the germline ends. This CDR3 is 17 amino acids long. Looked up from germline, CDR1 is LGHDT and CDR2 is YNNKEL (reference sequence). CDR3 nucleotide sequence: TGTGCCAGCAGCCAAGATGTGGCGGTACCAGCGTTAGATACGCAGTATTTT. Its translation: CASSQDVAVPALDTQYF.

This clone appeared a few times. This sequence joins TRBV19 and TRBJ2-2; possible D gene TRBD1, 5 bases. Germline assignment: CDR1 LNHDA and CDR2 SQIVND (reference sequence). Trimming cost V 6 bases and J 0 bases, with 11 bases left between them. This CDR3 is 15 amino acids long. CDR3 coding DNA: TGTGCCAGTAGGCTACAGGCCGCGAACACCGGGGAGCTGTTTTTT. Translated, it gives CASRLQAANTGELFF.

The chain links TRBV5-6 to TRBJ2-2, with 8 bases fitting TRBD2. Germline V gene data show CDR1 as SGHDT and CDR2 as YYEEEE. The trim removed 4 bases at V and 7 bases at J, leaving 9 bases unmatched. The length of the CDR3 is 15 residues. This CDR3 is CASSADGGVGGELFF. In DNA form, the CDR3 reads TGTGCCAGCAGCGCCGACGGGGGGGTCGGCGGGGAGCTGTTTTTT.

The chain links TRBV3-1 (or the pseudogene TRBV3-2) to TRBJ1-3, with D tentatively TRBD1 (5 bases). Germline V gene sequence: CDR1 LGHDT, CDR2 YNNKEL (reference sequence). Trimming took off 0 bases at V and 11 bases at J, with 11 bases between the two ends. This CDR3 is 13 amino acids long. CDR3 residues: CASSQEGAASIYF. The CDR3 coding sequence is TGTGCCAGCAGCCAAGAAGGGGCCGCCTCCATATATTTT.